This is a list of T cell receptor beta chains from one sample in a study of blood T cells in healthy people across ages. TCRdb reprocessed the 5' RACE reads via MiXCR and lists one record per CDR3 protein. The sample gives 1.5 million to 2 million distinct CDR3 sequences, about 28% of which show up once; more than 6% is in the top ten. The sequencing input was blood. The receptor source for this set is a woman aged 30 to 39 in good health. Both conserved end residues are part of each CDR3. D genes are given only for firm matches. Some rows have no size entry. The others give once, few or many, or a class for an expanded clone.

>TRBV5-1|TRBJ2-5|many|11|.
CASSLSETQYF
TGTGCCAGCAGCTTGTCGGAGACCCAGTACTTC
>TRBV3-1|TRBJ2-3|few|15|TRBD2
CASSQVASGRDTQYF
TGTGCCAGCAGCCAAGTTGCGAGCGGGAGAGATACGCAGTATTTT
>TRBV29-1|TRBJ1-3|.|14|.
CSVEDGTTGNTIYF
TGCAGCGTTGAAGATGGAACTACTGGAAACACCATATATTTT
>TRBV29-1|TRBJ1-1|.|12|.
CSVGGGGFEAFF
TGCAGCGTTGGGGGAGGGGGTTTTGAAGCTTTCTTT
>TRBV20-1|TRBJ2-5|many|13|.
CSASRTTKETQYF
TGCAGTGCTAGCAGAACTACTAAAGAGACCCAGTACTTC
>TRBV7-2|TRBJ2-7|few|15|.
CASSRTGTSNYEQYF
TGTGCCAGCAGCCGAACGGGTACTAGTAACTACGAGCAGTACTTC
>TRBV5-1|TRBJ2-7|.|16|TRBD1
CASSDPEDRVPYEQYF
TGCGCCAGCAGCGACCCAGAGGACAGGGTCCCCTACGAGCAGTACTTC
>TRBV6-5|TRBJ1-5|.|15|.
CASSRQSGGNQPQHF
TGTGCCAGCAGCCGACAGTCCGGGGGCAATCAGCCCCAGCATTTT
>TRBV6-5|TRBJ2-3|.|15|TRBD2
CASSPQTSPSGTQYF
TGTGCCAGCAGTCCCCAGACTAGCCCTAGCGGTACGCAGTATTTT
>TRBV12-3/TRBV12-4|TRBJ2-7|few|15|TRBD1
CASSARDRGPYEQYF
TGTGCCAGCAGTGCCCGGGACAGGGGCCCCTACGAGCAGTACTTC